This entry lists 19 T cell receptor beta chains sequenced from one sample in a study of regulatory T cells in long-lasting Graves disease. The sample's time point: newly diagnosed GD, antithyroid drugs for less than 3 months. PBMC-derived RNA was used for the TCR library. Sequencing libraries for TCR beta were prepared with iRepertoire HTBI primers and Arm-PCR of CDR3 regions. TCRdb re-called the multiplex PCR reads with MiXCR, one entry per CDR3 protein. The sample lists 400,000 to 450,000 distinct CDR3 sequences; 15% were seen once. These records were also assigned to another study, of T cells in Graves' hyperthyroidism and ophthalmopathy.

Sample: peripheral blood mononuclear cells (PBMCs), taken at new diagnosis, from a patient treated with antithyroid drugs. These receptors were obtained from a woman in her thirties with Graves disease.

This chain joins TRBV7-9 and TRBJ2-1, with 7 bases lining up with TRBD1. In germline, CDR1 is SEHNR, CDR2 FQNEAQ (reference sequence). The CDR3 is made up of 16 amino acids. J was trimmed by 10 bases and V by 5 bases; bases with no gene match: 17. In DNA form, the CDR3 reads TGTGCCAGCAGCCTCCTGGGACAGACACACTCCTACGAGCAGTTCTTC. It encodes CASSLLGQTHSYEQFF.

The table lists this clonotype with many counts. The chain carries TRBV27 and TRBJ1-4; 7 positions match TRBD1. This CDR3 contains 15 residues. J was trimmed by 4 bases and V by 3 bases; bases with no gene match: 5. The germline gives CDR1 MNHEY, CDR2 SMNVEV (reference sequence). The CDR3 reads CASSLRQGRNEKLFF. CDR3 DNA sequence: TGTGCCAGCAGTTTGCGACAGGGACGTAATGAAAAACTGTTTTTT.

The genes are TRBV6-1 and TRBJ2-7; D perhaps matches TRBD1 (6 bases). CDR1 is MNHNS and CDR2 is SASEGT in the germline V gene. With 6 bases removed from V and 3 bases from J, the gap between germline ends came to 18 bases. The CDR3 loop spans 15 amino acids. CDR3: CASRPNPRGSYEQYF. CDR3 nucleotide sequence: TGTGCCAGCAGACCTAACCCCAGGGGAAGCTACGAGCAGTACTTC.

This clonotype was observed at least ten times. The chain employs TRBV6-1 and TRBJ2-3, with TRBD2 as a possible D gene (6 bases). The CDR3 runs to 16 residues. The V gene's germline CDR1 is MNHNS and CDR2 SASEGT. Deletions cut 7 bases from V and 1 base from J, with 18 bases between. CDR3 protein: CASTQTIAERTDTQYF. The CDR3 bases are TGTGCCAGCACCCAAACGATAGCGGAGCGCACAGATACGCAGTATTTT.

The sample holds a few counts of this clonotype. The V gene is TRBV7-9, the J gene TRBJ2-1, with 8 bases that match TRBD2. V trimming: 3 bases; J trimming: 2 bases; junction bases outside the gene matches: 3. This CDR3 has 15 residues. The germline gives CDR1 SEHNR, CDR2 FQNEAQ (reference sequence). The CDR3 protein is CASSFHSGTYNEQFF. As DNA, the CDR3 is TGTGCCAGCAGCTTCCATAGCGGGACCTACAATGAGCAGTTCTTC.

This clonotype was recorded at least ten times. V is TRBV12-3 or TRBV12-4 and J is TRBJ2-1; 10 bases fit TRBD1. This CDR3 is 15 amino acids long. V trimming: 5 bases; J trimming: 2 bases; junction bases outside the gene matches: 3. Written as DNA, the CDR3 is TGTGCCAGCAGTGAGGGGACAGGGGCCTACAATGAGCAGTTCTTC. Translation: CASSEGTGAYNEQFF.

This clonotype was observed a handful of times. The rearrangement uses TRBV19 and TRBJ1-1; D is uncertain. The CDR3 has 15 residues. Germline CDR1 reads LNHDA; CDR2 reads SQIVND (reference sequence). Trimming took off 6 bases at V and 1 base at J, with 15 bases between the two ends. CDR3 DNA: TGTGCCAGTAGACCTCCGGCAACAACGAACACTGAAGCTTTCTTT. Encoded protein: CASRPPATTNTEAFF. The full variable domain, completed using reference TRBV19 and TRBJ1-1, is DGGITQSPKYLFRKEGQNVTLSCEQNLNHDAMYWYRQDPGQGLRLIYYSQIVNDFQKGDIAEGYSVSREKKESFPLTVTSAQKNPTAFYLCASRPPATTNTEAFFGQGTRLTVV.

The sample holds many counts of this clonotype. The V and J genes are TRBV4-1 and TRBJ2-7, with a weak D call TRBD1 (9 bases). V was cut by 4 bases and J by 0 bases, with 25 bases left in between. CDR1 and CDR2 (germline): MGHRA, YSYEKL. The CDR3 is made up of 19 amino acids. CDR3 sequence reads: CASSRLYGGTGTSSYEQYF. The DNA for the CDR3 is TGCGCCAGCAGCCGACTATATGGGGGGACAGGGACTAGCTCCTACGAGCAGTACTTC.

Ten or more counts support this clonotype. The gene calls are TRBV11-3 and TRBJ2-7; D may match TRBD1 or TRBD2 (5 bases each). The germline CDR1 and CDR2 sequences are SGHNT and YENEEA. The V end lost 0 bases, the J end lost 1 base, and 19 bases lay between the germline ends. The CDR3 runs to 18 residues. The chain's CDR3 is CASSLEGRTPKGSYEQYF. In DNA form, the CDR3 reads TGTGCCAGCAGCTTAGAGGGACGGACTCCCAAAGGGTCCTACGAGCAGTACTTC.

The chain recombines TRBV4-2 with TRBJ2-1, with 8 bases fitting TRBD2. The CDR3 loop spans 15 amino acids. CDR1 is LGHNA and CDR2 is YNFKEQ in the germline V gene. Germline trimming cut 5 bases from V and 10 bases from J; bases unmatched to any gene: 13. CDR3 bases: TGTGCCAGCAGCAGGGGGGGAGGAGCGGGAGACGAGCAGTTCTTC. It is translated as CASSRGGGAGDEQFF.

This clonotype was seen a handful of times. V and J are TRBV28 and TRBJ1-5; D uncertain. The germline V gene has CDR1 MDHEN and CDR2 SYDVKM. The CDR3 has 15 amino acids. Between the trimmed V and J ends, which lost 3 bases and 0 bases, there was a span of 9 bases. This CDR3 is CASSLVSSSNQPQHF. DNA of the CDR3: TGTGCCAGCAGTTTGGTGTCGTCTAGCAATCAGCCCCAGCATTTT.

This clonotype showed up many times. The chain has TRBV7-2 and TRBJ2-2; D is possibly TRBD2 (6 bases). The germline V and J ends were trimmed by 5 bases and 2 bases, with 15 bases remaining between them. This CDR3 region has 16 residues. Looked up from germline, CDR1 is SGHTA and CDR2 is FQGNSA. CDR3 DNA sequence: TGTGCCAGCAGCCTGCGGGACTCACCTAACACCGGGGAGCTGTTTTTT. It yields the protein CASSLRDSPNTGELFF.

Ten or more counts support this clonotype. The chain is built from TRBV5-1 and TRBJ1-4, with D possibly TRBD1 on 5 matching bases. The V gene lost 4 bases and the J gene lost 2 bases, with 12 bases spanning the gap. Looked up from germline, CDR1 is SGHRS and CDR2 is YFSETQ. This CDR3 comprises 15 residues. CDR3 in DNA: TGCGCCAGCAGCACCCAGGGTTTGACTAATGAAAAACTGTTTTTT. Its protein is CASSTQGLTNEKLFF.

The chain has TRBV25-1 and TRBJ2-5, with a tentative D call TRBD1 (6 bases). The CDR3 covers 13 residues. V was shortened by 4 bases and J by 5 bases, with 11 bases between the two germline ends. The germline gives CDR1 MGHDK, CDR2 SYGVNS. The CDR3 DNA sequence: TGTGCCAGCAGTGGGGGGCAGCGGGAGACCCAGTACTTC. Its protein is CASSGGQRETQYF.

This clonotype has more than one count but fewer than ten. The rearrangement joins TRBV29-1 to TRBJ2-1; D not certain. Germline V gene sequence: CDR1 SQVTM, CDR2 ANQGSEA. This CDR3 has 12 residues. Trimming cost V 6 bases and J 6 bases, with 12 bases left between them. The CDR3 sequence is CSVLTLGNEQFF. The CDR3 DNA follows: TGCAGCGTCCTAACCCTGGGCAATGAGCAGTTCTTC.

This clonotype has a count of ten or more. The chain is built from TRBV12-3 or TRBV12-4 and TRBJ2-1; D is undetermined. V was shortened by 2 bases and J by 8 bases, with 16 bases between the two germline ends. The CDR3 is 15 amino acids. This CDR3 is CASSLSVMSRDEQFF. Written as DNA, the CDR3 is TGTGCCAGCAGTTTAAGTGTGATGAGTCGGGATGAGCAGTTCTTC.

This clonotype was counted many times. This chain joins TRBV28 and TRBJ1-4; 10 bases are a match to TRBD1. V was clipped by 4 bases and J by 5 bases; unmatched bases: 7. Germline CDR1 reads MDHEN; CDR2 reads SYDVKM. The CDR3 has 16 residues. The CDR3 region has the DNA TGTGCCAGCAGTTCGCCCACGGGACAGGGGAATGAAAAACTGTTTTTT. Translation gives CASSSPTGQGNEKLFF.

The sample holds many counts of this clonotype. V is TRBV20-1 and J is TRBJ2-7; D is perhaps TRBD2 (6 bases). This CDR3 has 15 amino acids. Germline V CDR1 and CDR2: DFQATT, SNEGSKA (reference sequence). V was clipped by 0 bases and J by 0 bases, with 12 bases between them. DNA for the CDR3: TGCAGTGCTAGAGATCCCCTAGCGAGCTCCTACGAGCAGTACTTC. Its protein product is CSARDPLASSYEQYF.

At least ten counts were recorded for this clonotype. V is TRBV9 and J is TRBJ2-7, with 11 bases lining up with TRBD2. Looked up from germline, CDR1 is SGDLS and CDR2 is YYNGEE. The trim removed 7 bases at V and 6 bases at J, leaving 15 bases unmatched. CDR3 size: 16 residues. CDR3: CASSRGPTSGSGEQYF. The CDR3 bases are TGTGCCAGCTCCAGGGGCCCTACTAGCGGGAGTGGCGAGCAGTACTTC.